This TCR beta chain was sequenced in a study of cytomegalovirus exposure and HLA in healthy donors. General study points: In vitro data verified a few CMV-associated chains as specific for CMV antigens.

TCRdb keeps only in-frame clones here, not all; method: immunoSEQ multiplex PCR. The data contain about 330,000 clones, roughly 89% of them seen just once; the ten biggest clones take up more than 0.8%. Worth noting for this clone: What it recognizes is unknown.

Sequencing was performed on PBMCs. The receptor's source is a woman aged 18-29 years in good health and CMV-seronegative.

The CDR3 DNA sequence: TGTGCCAGCAGCTTAGTACTAGCGGGAGGGGGTAACAATGAGCAGTACTTC. Its protein is CASSLVLAGGGNNEQYF. The chain links TRBV7-2 to TRBJ2-7, with TRBD2 identical over 13 bases. Germline V gives CDR1 SGHTA, CDR2 FQGNSA. V shed 1 base, J shed 7 bases, and the junction held 10 bases outside the gene matches. The CDR3 totals 17 residues. The entire variable domain, with the rest obtained from reference TRBV7-2 and TRBJ2-7, is as follows: GAGVSQSPSNKVTEKGKDVELRCDPISGHTALYWYRQSLGQGLEFLIYFQGNSAPDKSGLPSDRFSAERTGGSVSTLTIQRTQQEDSAVYLCASSLVLAGGGNNEQYFGPGTRLTVT.